This entry is about one TCR beta chain. This entry belongs to a study of blood T cell repertoires in COVID-19. On the study more broadly: COVID-19 samples, acute and convalescent, were from the United States, Italy and Spain. PBMCs, B-cell-depleted T cells, or T cells provided the cDNA or gDNA that made up the material.

Germline V gives CDR1 SGDLS, CDR2 YYNGEE. The CDR3 runs 15 residues. V lost 3 bases and J 0 bases, leaving 7 bases between the germline ends. Original data processing: Counts of nucleated cells, estimated from reference gene primer amplification, were obtained. Here immunoSEQ multiplex PCR was the method, and the copy in TCRdb shows in-frame clones only, minus some. From that table come the V and J calls and clone size; the DNA was used to work out D and trimming. The sample shows 250,000 to 300,000 clones, roughly 89% of them seen only once. This chain connects TRBV9 to TRBJ1-6; no clear D gene. The specimen was peripheral blood. This sequence originates from a woman aged 60-75 years with COVID-19, enrolled during active disease. This CDR3 is CASSASSSYNSPLHF. The DNA of the CDR3 is TGTGCCAGCAGCGCGAGTAGCTCCTATAATTCACCCCTCCACTTT.